This T cell receptor (beta chain) was retrieved from a study of shared clonotypes between healthy human individuals. Across several immunoSEQ plates, the genomic DNA of each subset was split evenly. The method was immunoSEQ multiplex PCR; TCRdb's version includes in-frame clones alone and lacks a portion of them. Of 2,100,000 or so clones listed, approximately 95% are singletons. Per the germline V gene, CDR1 is SEHNR and CDR2 is FQNEAQ (reference sequence). V gave up 1 base and J gave up 5 bases, with 10 bases separating them. CDR3 size: 14 residues. Of note for this clone: Its antigen remains unknown.

Regarding the study as a whole: Researchers found naive subsets generally carried larger estimated richness than memory subsets. Sharing across four donors was highest in naive CD4 (around 5%) and lowest in memory CD8 (around 0.4%).

Donors, healthy HIV-negative adults, lacked recent acute infections or vaccinations. Material: naive CD4+ T cells sorted from blood. Specified subset: CD45RA+ positively selected. This receptor was taken from a man between 18 and 29 years old in good health. V usage is TRBV7-9 and J usage is TRBJ2-3; maybe TRBD2 (7 bases). CDR3 loop: CASSLVGGQDTQYF. The CDR3, as DNA: TGTGCCAGCAGCTTAGTCGGGGGGCAAGATACGCAGTATTTT.